This T cell receptor (beta chain) was sequenced during a study of control samples from healthy donors and cancer patients. Measured with immunoSEQ multiplex PCR; TCRdb has only the in-frame clones, and not every one. This sample yields tens of thousands of clones, of which 75% to 95% are seen a single time; approximately 12% belongs to the top ten. This CDR3 spans 11 amino acids. The V gene lost 10 bases and the J gene lost 5 bases, with 11 bases spanning the gap. CDR1 is MNHEY and CDR2 is SVGAGI in the germline V gene. The TCR comes from a man aged 50-59 years with lung cancer. The chain links TRBV6-5 to TRBJ1-2; D unclear. The sequenced sample was PBMCs. CDR3 region: CATRRMYGYTF. As DNA, the CDR3 is TGTGCCACCCGGAGGATGTATGGCTACACCTTC.